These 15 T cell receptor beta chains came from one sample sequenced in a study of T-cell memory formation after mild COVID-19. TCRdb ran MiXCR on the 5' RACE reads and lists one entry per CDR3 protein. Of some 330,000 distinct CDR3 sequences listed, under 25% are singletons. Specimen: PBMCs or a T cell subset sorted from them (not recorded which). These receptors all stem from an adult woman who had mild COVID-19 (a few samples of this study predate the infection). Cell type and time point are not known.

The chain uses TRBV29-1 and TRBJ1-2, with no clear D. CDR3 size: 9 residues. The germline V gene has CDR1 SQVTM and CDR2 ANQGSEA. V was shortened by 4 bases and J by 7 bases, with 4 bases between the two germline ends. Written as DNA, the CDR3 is TGCAGCGTTGCCCCTGGCTACACCTTC. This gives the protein CSVAPGYTF.

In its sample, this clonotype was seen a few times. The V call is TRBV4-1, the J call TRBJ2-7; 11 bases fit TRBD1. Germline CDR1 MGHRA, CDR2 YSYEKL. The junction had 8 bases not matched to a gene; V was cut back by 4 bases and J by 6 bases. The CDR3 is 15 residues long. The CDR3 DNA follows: TGCGCCAGCAGCCCCGAGGACAGGGGGCGAGGCGAGCAGTACTTC. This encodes CASSPEDRGRGEQYF.

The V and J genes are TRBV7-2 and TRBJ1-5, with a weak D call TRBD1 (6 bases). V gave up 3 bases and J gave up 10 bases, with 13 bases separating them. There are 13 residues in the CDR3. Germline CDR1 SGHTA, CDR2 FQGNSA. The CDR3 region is CASSLGAQSPQHF. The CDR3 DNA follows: TGTGCCAGCAGCTTGGGGGCGCAGAGTCCCCAGCATTTT.

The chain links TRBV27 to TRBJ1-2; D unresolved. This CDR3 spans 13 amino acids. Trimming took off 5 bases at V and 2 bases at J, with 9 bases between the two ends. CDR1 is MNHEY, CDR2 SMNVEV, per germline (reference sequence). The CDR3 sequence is CASSDPGNYGYTF. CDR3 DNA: TGTGCCAGCAGTGACCCCGGGAACTATGGCTACACCTTC.

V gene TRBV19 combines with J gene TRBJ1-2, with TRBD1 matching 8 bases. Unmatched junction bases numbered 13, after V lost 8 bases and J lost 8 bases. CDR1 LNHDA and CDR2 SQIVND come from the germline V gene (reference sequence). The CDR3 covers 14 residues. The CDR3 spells CASAPTRRGLGYTF. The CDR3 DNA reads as TGTGCCAGTGCCCCAACTCGCAGGGGGCTCGGCTACACCTTC.

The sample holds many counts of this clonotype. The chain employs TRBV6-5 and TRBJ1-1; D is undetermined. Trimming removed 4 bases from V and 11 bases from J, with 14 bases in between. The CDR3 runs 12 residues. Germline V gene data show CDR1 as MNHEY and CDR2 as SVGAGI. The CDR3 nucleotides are TGTGCCAGCAGTTCCCCCCCCTCTGTTGCTTTCTTT. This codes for CASSSPPSVAFF.

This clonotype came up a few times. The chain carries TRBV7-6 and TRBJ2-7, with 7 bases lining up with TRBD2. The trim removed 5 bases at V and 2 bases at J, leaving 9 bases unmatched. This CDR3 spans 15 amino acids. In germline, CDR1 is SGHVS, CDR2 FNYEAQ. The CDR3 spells CASSPIALAAYEQYF. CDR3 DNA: TGTGCCAGCAGCCCCATTGCCCTAGCGGCCTACGAGCAGTACTTC.

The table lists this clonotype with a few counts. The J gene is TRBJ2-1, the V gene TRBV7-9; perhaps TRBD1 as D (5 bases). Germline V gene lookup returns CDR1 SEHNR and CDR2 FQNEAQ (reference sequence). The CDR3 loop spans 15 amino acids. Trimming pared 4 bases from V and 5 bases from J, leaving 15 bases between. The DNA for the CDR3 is TGTGCCAGCAGCTCTGAAATCCAGGACAACAATGAGCAGTTCTTC. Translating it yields CASSSEIQDNNEQFF.

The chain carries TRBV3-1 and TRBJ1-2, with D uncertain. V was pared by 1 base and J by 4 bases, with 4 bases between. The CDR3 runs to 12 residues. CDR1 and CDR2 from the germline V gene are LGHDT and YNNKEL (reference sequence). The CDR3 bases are TGTGCCAGCAGCCAAGGACCCTATGGCTACACCTTC. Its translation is CASSQGPYGYTF.

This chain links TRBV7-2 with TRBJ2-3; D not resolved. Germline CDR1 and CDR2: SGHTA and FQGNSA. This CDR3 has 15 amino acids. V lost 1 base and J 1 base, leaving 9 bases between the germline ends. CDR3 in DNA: TGTGCCAGCAGCTTAGGGGTTTATGGCACAGATACGCAGTATTTT. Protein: CASSLGVYGTDTQYF. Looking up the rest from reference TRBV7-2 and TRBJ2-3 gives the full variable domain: GAGVSQSPSNKVTEKGKDVELRCDPISGHTALYWYRQSLGQGLEFLIYFQGNSAPDKSGLPSDRFSAERTGGSVSTLTIQRTQQEDSAVYLCASSLGVYGTDTQYFGPGTRLTVL.

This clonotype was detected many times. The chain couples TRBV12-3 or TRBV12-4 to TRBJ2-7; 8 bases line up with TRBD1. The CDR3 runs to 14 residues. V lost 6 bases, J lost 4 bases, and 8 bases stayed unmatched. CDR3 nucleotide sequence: TGTGCCAGCAGGGAATCAGGGGGCTCTTACGAGCAGTACTTC. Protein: CASRESGGSYEQYF.

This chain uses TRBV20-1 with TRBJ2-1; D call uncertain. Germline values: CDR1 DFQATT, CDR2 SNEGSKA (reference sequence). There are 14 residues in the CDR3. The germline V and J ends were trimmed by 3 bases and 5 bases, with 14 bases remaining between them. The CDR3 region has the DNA TGCAGTGCTAGGACCCCTGGTTTACACAATGAGCAGTTCTTC. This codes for CSARTPGLHNEQFF.

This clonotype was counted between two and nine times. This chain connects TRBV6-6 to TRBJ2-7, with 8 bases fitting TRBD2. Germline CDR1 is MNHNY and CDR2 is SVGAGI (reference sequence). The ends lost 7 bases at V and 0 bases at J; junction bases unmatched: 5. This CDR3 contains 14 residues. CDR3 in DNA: TGTGCCAGCATCGCGGGGACTAGCTCCTACGAGCAGTACTTC. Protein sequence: CASIAGTSSYEQYF.

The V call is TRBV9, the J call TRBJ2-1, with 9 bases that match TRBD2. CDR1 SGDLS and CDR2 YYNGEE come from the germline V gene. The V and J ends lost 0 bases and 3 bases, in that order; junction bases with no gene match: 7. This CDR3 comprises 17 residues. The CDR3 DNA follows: TGTGCCAGCAGCGTAGGTAGCGGGGGAGGGTACTACAATGAGCAGTTCTTC. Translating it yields CASSVGSGGGYYNEQFF. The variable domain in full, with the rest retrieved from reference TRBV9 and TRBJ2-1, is DSGVTQTPKHLITATGQRVTLRCSPRSGDLSVYWYQQSLDQGLQFLIQYYNGEERAKGNILERFSAQQFPDLHSELNLSSLELGDSALYFCASSVGSGGGYYNEQFFGPGTRLTVL.

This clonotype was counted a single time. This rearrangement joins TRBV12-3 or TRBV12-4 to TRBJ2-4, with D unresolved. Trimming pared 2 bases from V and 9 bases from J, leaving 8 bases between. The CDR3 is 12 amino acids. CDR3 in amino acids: CASSLSLGIQYF. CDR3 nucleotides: TGTGCCAGCAGTTTAAGTTTAGGCATTCAGTACTTC.